The rows below give T cell receptor beta chains drawn from one sample of a study of blood T cell repertoires in COVID-19. Assay: immunoSEQ multiplex PCR; the TCRdb copy retains only in-frame clones and omits some. The table lists 200,000 to 250,000 clones, more than 80% of them singletons. The sequenced sample was peripheral blood. The receptors originated from a man younger than 45 with COVID-19, enrolled during active disease. Both conserved end residues are trimmed from each CDR3. Clone size is shown for a subset of rows, as once, few, many or a class of expanded clone.

>TRBV5-1|TRBJ2-5|NA|12
ASSLVPGEETQY
>TRBV28|TRBJ1-1|NA|10
ASSIQGTEAF
>TRBV7-9|TRBJ1-2|NA|12
ASSAEGPSYGYT
>TRBV2|TRBJ1-2|NA|12
ASSGRQANYGYT
>TRBV18|TRBJ1-4|NA|12
ASSPGATNEKLF
>TRBV3-1/TRBV3-2|TRBJ1-2|NA|14
ASSPFEDRVNYGYT
>TRBV2|TRBJ2-1|NA|11
ASSRDRSREQF
>TRBV11-2|TRBJ2-3|NA|15
ASSLFGTGGLTDTQY
>TRBV11-3|TRBJ1-2|NA|11
ASRRDKNYGYT
>TRBV10-2|TRBJ1-5|NA|11
ASSEQGNQPQH
>TRBV6-5|TRBJ2-7|NA|13
ASSYAVAGGHEQY
>TRBV7-3|TRBJ1-6|NA|12
ASSVTGGAAPLH
>TRBV6-6|TRBJ2-5|NA|13
ASSRRGTSGETQY
>TRBV30|TRBJ2-1|NA|14
AWRGLGGSSYNEQF
>TRBV4-3|TRBJ2-3|NA|10
ASSQTTDTQY
>TRBV5-4|TRBJ1-1|NA|14
ASSSRPGQGGMWAF
>TRBV6-5|TRBJ2-7|NA|13
ASSYTTGGGYEQY
>TRBV7-8|TRBJ2-2|NA|13
ASSLGGTPTGELF
>TRBV28|TRBJ2-3|few|13
ASKTSGMATDTQY
>TRBV4-2|TRBJ1-5|few|14
ASSQDPGQGGQPQH
>TRBV25-1|TRBJ2-2|NA|10
ASGQGSGELF
>TRBV27|TRBJ2-7|NA|12
ASRDQGATYEQY
>TRBV18|TRBJ2-1|NA|12
ASSGAGGSREQF
>TRBV28|TRBJ2-3|NA|14
ASPAPGGRVADTQY
>TRBV10-1|TRBJ2-5|NA|14
ASSTAGTAYLETQY
>TRBV5-5|TRBJ2-7|NA|12
ASTPRSGFYEQY
>TRBV21-1|TRBJ2-3|once|14
ASSFSPGQGGDTQY
>TRBV7-9|TRBJ2-1|NA|13
ASRGLADSYNEQF
>TRBV29-1|TRBJ1-5|NA|12
SVEGTGKNQPQH
>TRBV28|TRBJ1-1|NA|10
ASSQQGTEAF
>TRBV4-2|TRBJ1-2|NA|14
ASSQGSGQARYGYT
>TRBV27|TRBJ2-3|once|13
ASSLLGQGTDTQY
>TRBV4-1|TRBJ1-6|NA|11
ASSLSGGSPLH
>TRBV30|TRBJ1-2|once|10
AWTPGTAGYT
>TRBV15|TRBJ2-7|NA|14
ATSRVDSSGRYEQY
>TRBV18|TRBJ2-1|NA|13
ASSPPAGRANEQF
>TRBV2|TRBJ1-1|NA|14
ASSEGFVTVNTEAF
>TRBV19|TRBJ1-4|NA|13
ASSIPTGTNEKLF
>TRBV10-3|TRBJ1-6|NA|14
AIAGLQTGGNSPLH
>TRBV18|TRBJ1-5|NA|15
ASSPMQGAYRNQPQH
>TRBV7-2|TRBJ1-6|NA|11
ASSSDRGTPLH
>TRBV24-1|TRBJ1-2|NA|13
ATSDFNTGVDGYT
>TRBV18|TRBJ1-2|NA|14
ASSPPNGRIDYGYT